This TCR beta chain stems from a study of blood T cell repertoires in COVID-19. Study information: Sites in the United States, Italy and Spain provided acute and convalescent COVID-19 samples. Sample material is recorded as cDNA or gDNA derived from T cells, B-cell-depleted T cells, or PBMCs.

Using immunoSEQ multiplex PCR, the repertoire was profiled, and TCRdb retains in-frame clones only, with some absent. The sample includes about 310,000 clones, about 90% of them seen just once. Enrolled through a virtual design, the participants were between roughly 18 and 100 years of age and came from about two dozen US areas. Allocation to cohorts depended on clinical history reported by the participants. V dropped 1 base and J dropped 0; count of bases not matched to a gene: 3. Germline values: CDR1 LNHNV, CDR2 YYDKDF (reference sequence). This CDR3 comprises 16 residues. This receptor was obtained from a woman between 18 and 29 years old with acute COVID-19. The chain carries TRBV15 and TRBJ1-5; 7 nucleotides match TRBD1. The sample taken for sequencing was PBMCs or T cells enriched from blood (not recorded which). The CDR3 coding sequence is TGTGCCACCAGCAGAGCCAGGGACAGTAGCAATCAGCCCCAGCATTTT. It encodes CATSRARDSSNQPQHF.